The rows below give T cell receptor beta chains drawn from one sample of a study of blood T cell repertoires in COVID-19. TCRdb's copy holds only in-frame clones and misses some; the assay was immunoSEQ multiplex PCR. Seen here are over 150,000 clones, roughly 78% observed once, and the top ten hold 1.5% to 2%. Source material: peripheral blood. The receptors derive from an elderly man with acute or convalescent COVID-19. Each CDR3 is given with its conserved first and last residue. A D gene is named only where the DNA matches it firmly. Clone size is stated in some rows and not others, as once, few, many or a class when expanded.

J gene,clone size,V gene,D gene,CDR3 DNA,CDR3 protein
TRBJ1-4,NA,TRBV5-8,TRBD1,TGTGCCAGCAGCGCCGGGACAGGAGTTACGACTAATGAAAAACTGTTTTTT,CASSAGTGVTTNEKLFF
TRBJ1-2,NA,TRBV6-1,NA,TGTGCCAGCAGTGAAGGGACGGGATATGGCTACACCTTC,CASSEGTGYGYTF
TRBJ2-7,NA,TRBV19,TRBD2,TGTGCCAGTAGTATTGAACTAGCGGGGGGCTACGAGCAGTACTTC,CASSIELAGGYEQYF
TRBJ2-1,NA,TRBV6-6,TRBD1,TGTGCCAGCAGCTCCAGAAACATAAAAGCCGGGACAGGGATTAAGAATGAGCAGTTCTTC,CASSSRNIKAGTGIKNEQFF
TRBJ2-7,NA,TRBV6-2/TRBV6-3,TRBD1,TGTGCCAGCAGTTACCTCACCGGGACAGGGATGCCGTTAAACGAGCAGTACTTC,CASSYLTGTGMPLNEQYF
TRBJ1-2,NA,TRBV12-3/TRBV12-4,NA,TGTGCCAGCAGCCTCACAGGTCCCTATGGCTACACCTTC,CASSLTGPYGYTF
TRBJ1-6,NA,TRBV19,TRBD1,TGTGCCAGTAGTCCTGGGACAGGGGGCAGATCACCCCTCCACTTT,CASSPGTGGRSPLHF
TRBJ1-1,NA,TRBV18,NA,TGTGCCAGCTCGGAGACGGGCCCCCGGGGGACTGAAGCTTTCTTT,CASSETGPRGTEAFF
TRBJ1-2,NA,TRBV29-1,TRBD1,TGCAGCGTTGAGGGACAGAACTATGGCTACACCTTC,CSVEGQNYGYTF
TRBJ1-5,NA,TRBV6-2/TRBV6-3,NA,TGTGCCAGCAGTTACCCGGGGGAAAGGGGTCAGCCCCAGCATTTT,CASSYPGERGQPQHF
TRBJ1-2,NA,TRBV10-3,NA,TGTGCCATCAGTGAAACGGCGGATGGCTACACCTTC,CAISETADGYTF
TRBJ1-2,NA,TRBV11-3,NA,TGTGCCAGCAGCGCGCGGGCCGGCGGGCGGTGGGGCTACACCTTC,CASSARAGGRWGYTF
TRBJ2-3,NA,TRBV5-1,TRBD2,TGCGCCAGCAGCCTTGGGACTAGCGGGGGCCCTAGCACAGATACGCAGTATTTT,CASSLGTSGGPSTDTQYF
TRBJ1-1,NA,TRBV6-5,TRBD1,TGTGCCACCTTCCGGGACAGAAAAGCTTTCTTT,CATFRDRKAFF
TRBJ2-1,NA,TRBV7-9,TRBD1,TGTGCCAGCAGCTTTGGACAGGGCGCTGGCAATGAGCAGTTCTTC,CASSFGQGAGNEQFF
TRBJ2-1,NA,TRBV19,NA,TGTGCCACCGCAGACAGGCCCGGGGAGCAGTTCTTC,CATADRPGEQFF
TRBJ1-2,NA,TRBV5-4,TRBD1,TGTGCCAGCAGCTTGGTGGGTCCAGGGGGTGGAGGCTACACCTTC,CASSLVGPGGGGYTF
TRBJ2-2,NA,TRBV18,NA,TGTGCCAGCTCACCTCGCAACAGCCCAACGAACACCGGGGAGCTGTTTTTT,CASSPRNSPTNTGELFF
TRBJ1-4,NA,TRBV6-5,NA,TGTGCCAGCAGTTACAGGCGCGGGGTTAATGAAAAACTGTTTTTT,CASSYRRGVNEKLFF
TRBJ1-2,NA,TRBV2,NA,TGTGCCAGCAGTGCACAGGGCTATAACTATGGCTACACCTTC,CASSAQGYNYGYTF
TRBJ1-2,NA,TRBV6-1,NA,TGTGCCAGCAGCTGGCAGGGGAATGGCTACACCTTC,CASSWQGNGYTF
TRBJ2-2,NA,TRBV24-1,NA,TGTGCCACCAGTACGCGGGGGCACGGCGGGGAGCTGTTTTTT,CATSTRGHGGELFF
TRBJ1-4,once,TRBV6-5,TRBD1,TGTGCCAGCACCCCGGACAGGGAAAAACTGTTTTTT,CASTPDREKLFF
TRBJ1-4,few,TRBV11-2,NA,TGTGCCAGCAGCGGCGGTAATGAAAAACTGTTTTTT,CASSGGNEKLFF
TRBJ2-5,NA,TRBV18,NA,TGTGCCAGCTCACCCTCCCCAGCGCGGGAGACCCAGTACTTC,CASSPSPARETQYF
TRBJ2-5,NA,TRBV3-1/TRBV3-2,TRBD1,TGTGCCAGCAGCCAAGACCAGGGGGAGGAGACCCAGTACTTC,CASSQDQGEETQYF
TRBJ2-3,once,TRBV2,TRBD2,TGTGCCAGCAGTATTCTAGCGGGGGGGGATTATAGCACAGATACGCAGTATTTT,CASSILAGGDYSTDTQYF
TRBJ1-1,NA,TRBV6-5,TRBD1,TGTGCCAGCAGTTACGCGGAGGGGGCTTTTGAAGCTTTCTTT,CASSYAEGAFEAFF
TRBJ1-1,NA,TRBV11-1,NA,TGTGCCAGCAGCTTAGCCGGGACTGAAGCTTTCTTT,CASSLAGTEAFF
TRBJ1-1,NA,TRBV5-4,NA,TGTGCCAGCAGCACCCGACAGAACACTGAAGCTTTCTTT,CASSTRQNTEAFF
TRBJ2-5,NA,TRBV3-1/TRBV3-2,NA,TGTGCCAGCAGCCAAGGTCTCCTGGGGCGAGAGACCCAGTACTTC,CASSQGLLGRETQYF
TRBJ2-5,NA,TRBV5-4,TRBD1,TGTGCCAGCAGCCCAGATCAGGGGGCCATGGAGACCCAGTACTTC,CASSPDQGAMETQYF
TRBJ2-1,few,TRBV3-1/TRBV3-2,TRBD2,TGTGCCAGCAGCCAAGCCTTCAGCGGGGGACGCACTGAGCAGTTCTTC,CASSQAFSGGRTEQFF
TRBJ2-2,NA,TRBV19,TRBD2,TGTGCCAGTAGTAAAGGTTCGGGGGGGTTCGCGAACACCGGGGAGCTGTTTTTT,CASSKGSGGFANTGELFF
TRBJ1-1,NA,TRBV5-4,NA,TGTGCCAGCAGCTTGGACAGGGCGGCCACTGAAGCTTTCTTT,CASSLDRAATEAFF
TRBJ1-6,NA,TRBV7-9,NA,TGTGCCAGCGGGCCTCAGGGGCGCGGGAATTCACCCCTCCACTTT,CASGPQGRGNSPLHF
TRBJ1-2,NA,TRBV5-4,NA,TGTGCCAGCAGCCACTATACGGGGGACTATGGCTACACCTTC,CASSHYTGDYGYTF
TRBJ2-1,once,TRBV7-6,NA,TGTGCCAGCAGCCGCCTAGGCAATGAGCAGTTCTTC,CASSRLGNEQFF
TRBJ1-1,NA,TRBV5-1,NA,TGCGCCAGCAGCTTGGCCGGTGACACCGCCCGGGCTTTCTTT,CASSLAGDTARAFF
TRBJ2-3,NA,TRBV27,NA,TGTGCCAGCAGTTTAACAGACAGATTCACAGATACGCAGTATTTT,CASSLTDRFTDTQYF
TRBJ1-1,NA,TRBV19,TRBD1,TGTGCCAGTACCCTAACCTGGGACAGGGGGCCGGTGAACACTGAAGCTTTCTTT,CASTLTWDRGPVNTEAFF
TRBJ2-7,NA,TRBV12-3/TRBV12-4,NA,TGTGCCAGCAGTTTCCACGACACCTACGAGCAGTACTTC,CASSFHDTYEQYF
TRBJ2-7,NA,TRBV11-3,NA,TGTGCCAGCAGCTACCAGGGGTTCTACGAGCAGTACTTC,CASSYQGFYEQYF
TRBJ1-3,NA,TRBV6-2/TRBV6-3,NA,TGTGCCAGCAGTTACGGAGCAGGGGGAAACACCATATATTTT,CASSYGAGGNTIYF
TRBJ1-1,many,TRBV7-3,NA,TGTGCCAGCAGCCCCGGGCGGGGAAGGGCTGAAGCTTTCTTT,CASSPGRGRAEAFF
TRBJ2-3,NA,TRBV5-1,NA,TGCGCCAGCAGCGAGGACACCTTTCCGGGCACAGATACGCAGTATTTT,CASSEDTFPGTDTQYF
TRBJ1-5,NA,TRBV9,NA,TGTGCCAGCAGCGTAACAGCCTACAATCAGCCCCAGCATTTT,CASSVTAYNQPQHF
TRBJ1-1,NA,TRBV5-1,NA,TGCGCCAGCAGCCGAGACAGCCAGGGTTTCACTGAAGCTTTCTTT,CASSRDSQGFTEAFF
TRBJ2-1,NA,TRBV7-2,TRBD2,TGTGCCAGCAGCTTCACTAGCGGGAGCAATGAGCAGTTCTTC,CASSFTSGSNEQFF
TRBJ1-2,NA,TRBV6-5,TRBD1,TGTGCCAGCAGCCAGGGGGCGCAATCTGGCTACACCTTC,CASSQGAQSGYTF
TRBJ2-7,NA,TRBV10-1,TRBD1,TGCGCCAGCAGTGACCTCCGGGACAGGGCGCACGAGCAGTACTTC,CASSDLRDRAHEQYF
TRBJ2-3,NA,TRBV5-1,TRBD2,TGCGCCAGCCGGCCTCGGAGTAGCGGGGGAGATACGCAGTATTTT,CASRPRSSGGDTQYF
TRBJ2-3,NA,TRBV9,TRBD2,TGTGCCAGCACCCGGACTAGCGGCACAGATACGCAGTATTTT,CASTRTSGTDTQYF
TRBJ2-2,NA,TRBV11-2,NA,TGTGCCAGCAGCACGGACAGCGCGAACACCGGGGAGCTGTTTTTT,CASSTDSANTGELFF